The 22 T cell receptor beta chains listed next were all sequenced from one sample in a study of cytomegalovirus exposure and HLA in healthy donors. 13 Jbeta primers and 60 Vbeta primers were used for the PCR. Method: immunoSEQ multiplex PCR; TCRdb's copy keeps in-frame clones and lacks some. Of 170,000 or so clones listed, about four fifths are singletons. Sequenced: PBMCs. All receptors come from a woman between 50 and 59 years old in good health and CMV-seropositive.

CDR3 sequence reads: CASSLSGGPYEQYF. In DNA, the CDR3 is TGTGCCAGCAGTTTAAGTGGAGGGCCCTACGAGCAGTACTTC. This chain connects TRBV28 to TRBJ2-7, with D perhaps TRBD2 (6 bases). The V end was cut by 2 bases, the J end by 2 bases, with 10 bases between. There are 14 residues in the CDR3. The germline V gene encodes CDR1 MDHEN and CDR2 SYDVKM.

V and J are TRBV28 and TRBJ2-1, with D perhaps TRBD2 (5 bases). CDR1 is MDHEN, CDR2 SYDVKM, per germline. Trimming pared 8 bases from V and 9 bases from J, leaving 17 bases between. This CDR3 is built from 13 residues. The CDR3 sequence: CASLSPPAGEQFF. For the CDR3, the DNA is TGTGCCAGCTTATCACCCCCCGCGGGTGAGCAGTTCTTC. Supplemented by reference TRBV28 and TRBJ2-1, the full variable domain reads DVKVTQSSRYLVKRTGEKVFLECVQDMDHENMFWYRQDPGLGLRLIYFSYDVKMKEKGDIPEGYSVSREKKERFSLILESASTNQTSMYLCASLSPPAGEQFFGPGTRLTVL.

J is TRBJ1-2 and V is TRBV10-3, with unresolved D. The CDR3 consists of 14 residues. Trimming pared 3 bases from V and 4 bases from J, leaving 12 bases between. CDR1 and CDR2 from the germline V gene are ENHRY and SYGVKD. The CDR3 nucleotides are TGTGCCATCAGTGAACTTATGAGGCCCTATGGCTACACCTTC. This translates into CAISELMRPYGYTF.

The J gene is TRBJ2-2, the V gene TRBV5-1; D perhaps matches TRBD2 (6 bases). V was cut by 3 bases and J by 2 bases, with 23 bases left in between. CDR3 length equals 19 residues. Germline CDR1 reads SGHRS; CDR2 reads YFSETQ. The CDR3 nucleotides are TGCGCCAGCAGCTGGGGGGTGAGTGGGACGACCCTCAACACCGGGGAGCTGTTTTTT. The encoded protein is CASSWGVSGTTLNTGELFF.

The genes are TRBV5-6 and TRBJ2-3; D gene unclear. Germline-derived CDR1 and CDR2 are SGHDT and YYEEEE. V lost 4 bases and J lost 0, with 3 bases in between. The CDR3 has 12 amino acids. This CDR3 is CASSTSTDTQYF. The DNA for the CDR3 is TGTGCCAGCAGCACTAGCACAGATACGCAGTATTTT.

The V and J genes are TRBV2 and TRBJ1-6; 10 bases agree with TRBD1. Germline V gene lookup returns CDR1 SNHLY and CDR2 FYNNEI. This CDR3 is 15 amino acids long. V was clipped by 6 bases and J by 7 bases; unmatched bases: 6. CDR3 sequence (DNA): TGTGCCAGCAGGCCAGGGACAGGGGAGAATTCACCCCTCCACTTT. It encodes CASRPGTGENSPLHF.

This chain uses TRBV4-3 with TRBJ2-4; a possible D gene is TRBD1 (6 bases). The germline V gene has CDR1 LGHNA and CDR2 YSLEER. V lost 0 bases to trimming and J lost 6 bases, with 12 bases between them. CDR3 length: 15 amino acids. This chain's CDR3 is CASSQDRGSGNIQYF. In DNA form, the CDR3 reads TGCGCCAGCAGCCAAGACAGGGGTTCGGGAAACATTCAGTACTTC.

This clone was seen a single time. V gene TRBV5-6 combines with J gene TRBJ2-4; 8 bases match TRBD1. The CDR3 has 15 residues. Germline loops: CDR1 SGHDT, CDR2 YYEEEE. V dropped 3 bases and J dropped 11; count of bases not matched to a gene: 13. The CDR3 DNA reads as TGTGCCAGCAGCTCCGCTCGGACAGGGCCTCCCCTTCAGTACTTC. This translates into CASSSARTGPPLQYF.

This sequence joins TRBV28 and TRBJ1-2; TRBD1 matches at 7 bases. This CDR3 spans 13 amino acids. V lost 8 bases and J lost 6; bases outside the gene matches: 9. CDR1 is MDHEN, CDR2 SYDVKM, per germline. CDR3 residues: CASLLRTGHGYTF. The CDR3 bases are TGTGCCAGCCTCCTCAGGACAGGCCATGGCTACACCTTC.

Here the CDR3 reads CASSTHQREIGNEQFF. The CDR3 DNA reads TGTGCCAGTAGTACCCATCAGCGGGAGATCGGGAATGAGCAGTTCTTC. The chain is built from TRBV19 and TRBJ2-1; 8 nucleotides align to TRBD2. V gave up 4 bases and J gave up 7 bases; unmatched junction bases: 12. The germline V gene has CDR1 LNHDA and CDR2 SQIVND (reference sequence). The CDR3 extends over 16 amino acids.

The CDR3 DNA sequence: TGCAGCGTCCTTTCTAATGAAAAACTGTTTTTT. It encodes CSVLSNEKLFF. The chain links TRBV29-1 to TRBJ1-4, with D unresolved. CDR1 is SQVTM, CDR2 ANQGSEA, per germline. V lost 6 bases and J lost 3, with 5 bases in between. The CDR3 spans 11 residues.

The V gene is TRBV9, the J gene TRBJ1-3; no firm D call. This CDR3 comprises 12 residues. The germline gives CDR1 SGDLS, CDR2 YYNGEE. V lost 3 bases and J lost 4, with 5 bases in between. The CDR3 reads CASSEPGNTIYF. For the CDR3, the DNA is TGTGCCAGCAGCGAGCCCGGAAACACCATATATTTT.

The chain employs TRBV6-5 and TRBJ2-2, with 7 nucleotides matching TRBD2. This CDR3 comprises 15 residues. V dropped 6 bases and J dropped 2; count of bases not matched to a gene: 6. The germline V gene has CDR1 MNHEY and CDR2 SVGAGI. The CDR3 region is CASRAREFNTGELFF. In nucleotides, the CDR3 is TGTGCCAGCAGGGCGCGGGAGTTCAACACCGGGGAGCTGTTTTTT.

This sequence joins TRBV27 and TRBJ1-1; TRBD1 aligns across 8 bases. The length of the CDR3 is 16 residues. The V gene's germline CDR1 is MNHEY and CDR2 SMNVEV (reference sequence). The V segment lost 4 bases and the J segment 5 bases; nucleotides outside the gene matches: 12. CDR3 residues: CASSSYVRGRGTEAFF. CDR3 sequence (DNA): TGTGCCAGCAGTTCCTACGTCAGGGGGCGCGGGACTGAAGCTTTCTTT.

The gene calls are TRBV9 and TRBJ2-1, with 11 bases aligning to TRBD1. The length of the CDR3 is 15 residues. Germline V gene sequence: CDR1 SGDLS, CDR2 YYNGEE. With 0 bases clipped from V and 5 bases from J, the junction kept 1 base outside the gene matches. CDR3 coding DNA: TGTGCCAGCAGCGTAGGGGACAGGGGGGACAATGAGCAGTTCTTC. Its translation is CASSVGDRGDNEQFF. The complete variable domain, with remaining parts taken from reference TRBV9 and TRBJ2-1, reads DSGVTQTPKHLITATGQRVTLRCSPRSGDLSVYWYQQSLDQGLQFLIQYYNGEERAKGNILERFSAQQFPDLHSELNLSSLELGDSALYFCASSVGDRGDNEQFFGPGTRLTVL.

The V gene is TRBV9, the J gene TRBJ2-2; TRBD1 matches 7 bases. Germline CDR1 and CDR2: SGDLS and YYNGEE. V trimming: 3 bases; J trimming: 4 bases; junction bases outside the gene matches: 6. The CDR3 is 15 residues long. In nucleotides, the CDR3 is TGTGCCAGCAGCGGAGGGGCAGGGGGCACCGGGGAGCTGTTTTTT. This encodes CASSGGAGGTGELFF.

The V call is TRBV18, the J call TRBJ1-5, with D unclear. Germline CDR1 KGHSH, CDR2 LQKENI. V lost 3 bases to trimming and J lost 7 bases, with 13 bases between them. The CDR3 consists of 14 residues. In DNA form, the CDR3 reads TGTGCCAGCTCACCGGGAGGAGGTAGCCAGCCCCAGCATTTT. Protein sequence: CASSPGGGSQPQHF. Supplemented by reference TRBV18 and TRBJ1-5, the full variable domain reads NAGVMQNPRHLVRRRGQEARLRCSPMKGHSHVYWYRQLPEEGLKFMVYLQKENIIDESGMPKERFSAEFPKEGPSILRIQQVVRGDSAAYFCASSPGGGSQPQHFGDGTRLSIL.

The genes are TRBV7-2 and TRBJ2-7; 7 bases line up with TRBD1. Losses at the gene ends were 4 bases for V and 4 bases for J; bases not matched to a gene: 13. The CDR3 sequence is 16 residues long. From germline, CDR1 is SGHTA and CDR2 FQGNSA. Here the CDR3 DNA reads TGTGCCAGCAGCTCGCAATCTACAGGGGTTAGGTACGAGCAGTACTTC. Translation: CASSSQSTGVRYEQYF.

CDR3 in DNA: TGTGCCAGCTCACCACGTATGATTCCAGGGCTGATGAGCAATCAGCCCCAGCATTTT. Amino acids: CASSPRMIPGLMSNQPQHF. J is TRBJ1-5 and V is TRBV18, with D perhaps TRBD1 (5 bases). The CDR3 consists of 19 residues. Germline V lookup: CDR1 KGHSH, CDR2 LQKENI. Trimming left V 1 base short and J 1 base short, with 20 bases between.

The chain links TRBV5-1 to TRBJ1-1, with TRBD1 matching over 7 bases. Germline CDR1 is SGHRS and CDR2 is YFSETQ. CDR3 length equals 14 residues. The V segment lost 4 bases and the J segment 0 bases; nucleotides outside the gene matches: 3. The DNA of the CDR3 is TGCGCCAGCAGCACACAGGGGATGAACACTGAAGCTTTCTTT. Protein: CASSTQGMNTEAFF.

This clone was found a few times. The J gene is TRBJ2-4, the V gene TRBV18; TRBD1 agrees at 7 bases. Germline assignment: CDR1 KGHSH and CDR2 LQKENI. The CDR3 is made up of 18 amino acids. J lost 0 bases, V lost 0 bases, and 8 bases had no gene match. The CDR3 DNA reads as TGTGCCAGCTCACCACCTTCCAACAGGGGCGTAGCCAAAAACATTCAGTACTTC. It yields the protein CASSPPSNRGVAKNIQYF. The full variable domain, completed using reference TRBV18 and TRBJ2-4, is NAGVMQNPRHLVRRRGQEARLRCSPMKGHSHVYWYRQLPEEGLKFMVYLQKENIIDESGMPKERFSAEFPKEGPSILRIQQVVRGDSAAYFCASSPPSNRGVAKNIQYFGAGTRLSVL.

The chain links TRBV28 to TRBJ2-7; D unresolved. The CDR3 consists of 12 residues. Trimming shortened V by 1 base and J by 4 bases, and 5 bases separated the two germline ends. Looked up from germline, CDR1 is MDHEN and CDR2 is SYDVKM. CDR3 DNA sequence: TGTGCCAGCAGTTTATCGAGGTACGAGCAGTACTTC. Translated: CASSLSRYEQYF. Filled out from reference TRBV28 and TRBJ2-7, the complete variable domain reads DVKVTQSSRYLVKRTGEKVFLECVQDMDHENMFWYRQDPGLGLRLIYFSYDVKMKEKGDIPEGYSVSREKKERFSLILESASTNQTSMYLCASSLSRYEQYFGPGTRLTVT.